A selection of T cell receptor beta chains follows, all from one sample in a study of identical twins. Using its own MiXCR run on the 5' RACE reads, TCRdb lists one record per CDR3 protein. The sample holds around 570,000 distinct CDR3 sequences, just under 10% seen once. The data also belong to a second study, concerning yellow fever vaccine responses in identical twins.

The sequencing sample was made of PBMCs. These receptors all stem from a woman under 30 in good health. Both conserved end residues are part of each CDR3. Each record gives: J gene, clone size, V gene, D gene, CDR3 DNA, CDR3 protein. A D gene is named only where the DNA matches it firmly. The size field is filled for only some rows; it gives once, few, many or a size class.

TRBJ2-1,-,TRBV7-9,TRBD1,TGTGCCAGCAGCTCCGATACAGGGGACCGTGAGCAGTTCTTC,CASSSDTGDREQFF
TRBJ2-2,many,TRBV3-1,TRBD2,TGTGCCAGCAGCCCCCCGGGGCGAGCGGGGGTCGGGGAGCTGTTTTTT,CASSPPGRAGVGELFF
TRBJ2-4,-,TRBV30,-,TGTGCCTGGAGTCAGCCGCCAGGGAACATTCAGTACTTC,CAWSQPPGNIQYF
TRBJ2-1,many,TRBV20-1,TRBD2,TGCAGTGCTAGAGATTTGGGACTAGCTTACAATGAGCAGTTCTTC,CSARDLGLAYNEQFF
TRBJ2-2,-,TRBV7-9,-,TGTGCCAGCAGCTCGGACTTGACCGACACCGGGGAGCTGTTTTTT,CASSSDLTDTGELFF
TRBJ2-7,many,TRBV4-1,-,TGCGCCAGCAGCCAAGATCGCAGGAACCTCTACGAGCAGTACTTC,CASSQDRRNLYEQYF
TRBJ2-3,few,TRBV29-1,-,TGCAGCGTTGGGGAACTAGCCGCGGGGCAGTATTTT,CSVGELAAGQYF
TRBJ2-7,many,TRBV3-1,-,TGTGCCAGCAGACCCTCCGCGGGCTCCTACGAGCAGTACTTC,CASRPSAGSYEQYF
TRBJ2-7,few,TRBV29-1,-,TGCAGCGGCTGGACGGAGGAACCCTACGAGCAGTGCTTC,CSGWTEEPYEQCF
TRBJ1-2,few,TRBV7-2,TRBD1,TGTGCCAGCAGCCCTAGGCGAGGACAGGCTAATGGCGGCTACACCTTC,CASSPRRGQANGGYTF
TRBJ2-2,-,TRBV11-2,-,TGTGCCAGCAGCCCTTATCCGATATCAAGCGCCGGGGAGCTGTTTTTT,CASSPYPISSAGELFF
TRBJ2-7,many,TRBV11-2,-,TGTGCCAGCAGCTTCAGTCGGAGGGGGACAGCTCCGTACGAGCAGTACTTC,CASSFSRRGTAPYEQYF
TRBJ2-7,many,TRBV20-1,TRBD1,TGCAGTGCTAGTGGAGGGGACAGGGGGCCTATCTACGAGCAGTACTTC,CSASGGDRGPIYEQYF
TRBJ1-5,many,TRBV29-1,-,TGCAGCGTTGGGGTGATCAGGGGACAGCCCCAGCATTTT,CSVGVIRGQPQHF
TRBJ1-4,-,TRBV5-1,-,TGCGCCAGCAGCCCGGTAGTCGCAGGTGTTAATGAAAAACTGTTTTTT,CASSPVVAGVNEKLFF
TRBJ2-5,many,TRBV7-9,-,TGTGCCAGCAGCCCCGGGCGGGCTCAAGAGACCCAGTACTTC,CASSPGRAQETQYF
TRBJ2-7,many,TRBV5-1,TRBD1,TGCGCCAGCAGCTTGGGAGGAACGGGACAGGGTTACGAGCAGTACTTC,CASSLGGTGQGYEQYF
TRBJ2-1,once,TRBV5-1,-,TGCGCCAGCAGATTGGGGGATGAGCAGTTCTTC,CASRLGDEQFF
TRBJ1-1,many,TRBV28,-,TGTGCCAGCAGTTCCCCAATGTCAAGGTACACTGAAGCTTTCTTT,CASSSPMSRYTEAFF
TRBJ1-6,many,TRBV4-1,-,TGCGCCAGCAGCCAAGTTCGGGAATCACCCCTCCACTTT,CASSQVRESPLHF
TRBJ2-1,many,TRBV7-2,-,TGTGCCAGCAGCTTAGGTAGATCCTACAATGAGCAGTTCTTC,CASSLGRSYNEQFF
TRBJ2-5,few,TRBV7-7,-,TGTGCTAGCAGCTTAGTAAGGAATTCCAAAGAGACCCAGTACTTC,CASSLVRNSKETQYF
TRBJ2-7,-,TRBV20-1,-,TGCAGTGGGACCGGGACGGACTCCTACGAGCAGTACTTC,CSGTGTDSYEQYF
TRBJ2-3,-,TRBV7-2,-,TGTGCCAGCAGCTTAAAAGGTGGCAGGTCTAGCACAGATACGCAGTATTTT,CASSLKGGRSSTDTQYF
TRBJ2-5,many,TRBV24-1,TRBD2,TGTGCCACCAGTGAGGCTCAGGGAGGGGAGACCCAGTACTTC,CATSEAQGGETQYF
TRBJ2-7,many,TRBV2,-,TGTGCCAGCCGGACAGTCTCCTACGAGCAGTACTTC,CASRTVSYEQYF
TRBJ2-7,many,TRBV27,-,TGTGCCAGCAGTTTGATCCATACGGGATTTACGGGGGACGAGCAGTACTTC,CASSLIHTGFTGDEQYF
TRBJ1-2,-,TRBV4-2,-,TGTGCCAGCAGGCAAGACAGCCATGGCTACACCTTC,CASRQDSHGYTF
TRBJ2-7,many,TRBV5-1,-,TGCGCCAGCACCCTTGACAGCTCCTACGAGCAGTACTTC,CASTLDSSYEQYF
TRBJ2-3,many,TRBV3-1,-,TGTGCCAGCAGCCAGACTTTGGATACGCAGTATTTT,CASSQTLDTQYF
TRBJ1-1,few,TRBV4-1,-,TGCGCCAGCAGCCAAGCAAAAGGGATTAACATGAACACTGAAGCTTTCTTT,CASSQAKGINMNTEAFF
TRBJ1-1,many,TRBV12-3/TRBV12-4,-,TGTGCCAGCAGTTCGGCAGGGAAAGACAAAGAAGCTTTCTTT,CASSSAGKDKEAFF
TRBJ2-3,-,TRBV12-3/TRBV12-4,-,TGTGCCAGCAGTTTTTTAGGGGGAGAGACAGATACGCAGTATTTT,CASSFLGGETDTQYF
TRBJ2-1,-,TRBV28,TRBD2,TGTGCCAGCAGTTTATGGAGACTAGCGGGAGGGAGGTCCTACAATGAGCAGTTCTTC,CASSLWRLAGGRSYNEQFF
TRBJ2-3,few,TRBV20-1,-,TGCAGTGCTCGCCGGACAGACACAGATACGCAGTATTTT,CSARRTDTDTQYF
TRBJ2-5,many,TRBV6-6,-,TGTGCCAGCGGAGGCGTCCAAGAGACCCAGTACTTC,CASGGVQETQYF
TRBJ2-5,few,TRBV10-3,TRBD1,TGTGCCATCAGTGCCCACGGGACAGATCAAGAGACCCAGTACTTC,CAISAHGTDQETQYF
TRBJ2-3,many,TRBV6-5,TRBD1,TGTGCCAGCAGTTCCCGGGACAGGGGGAACTCAGATACGCAGTATTTT,CASSSRDRGNSDTQYF
TRBJ2-7,many,TRBV5-1,-,TGCGCCAGCAGCTCGCCAACCGGACCGCGCAGGAACGAGCAGTACTTC,CASSSPTGPRRNEQYF
TRBJ2-2,-,TRBV29-1,-,TGCAGCGTTGTGAGGCAGGCCACCGGGGAGCTGTTTTTT,CSVVRQATGELFF
TRBJ1-3,few,TRBV4-3,-,TGCGCCAGCAGCCAAGCCAGGGCTGGAAACACCATATATTTT,CASSQARAGNTIYF
TRBJ2-5,few,TRBV12-3/TRBV12-4,-,TGTGCCAGTTTAGGCTCACAAGAGACCCAGTACTTC,CASLGSQETQYF
TRBJ2-1,many,TRBV2,TRBD1,TGTGCCAGCAGCGCCCCCTGGGACAGGGCTAATGAGCAGTTCTTC,CASSAPWDRANEQFF
TRBJ1-4,many,TRBV7-9,-,TGTGCCAGCCAGGGGTTTATAGATGAAAAACTGTTTTTT,CASQGFIDEKLFF
TRBJ2-5,few,TRBV3-1,-,TGTGCCAGCAGCCCCACAGGGGACTTTCAAGAGACCCAGTACTTC,CASSPTGDFQETQYF
TRBJ1-3,many,TRBV18,TRBD1,TGTGCCAGCTCACCGGGACAGACTGGAAACACCATATATTTT,CASSPGQTGNTIYF
TRBJ1-5,many,TRBV7-2,-,TGTGCCAGCAGCTTTCGGGACAATCAGCCCCAGCATTTT,CASSFRDNQPQHF
TRBJ2-5,few,TRBV6-5,-,TGTGCCAGCAGTTATAGGCGGGGAGCGTTGGAGACCCAGTACTTC,CASSYRRGALETQYF
TRBJ2-6,few,TRBV4-2,-,TGTGCCAGCAGCCCACGTCTCGGGGCCGGGGCCAACGTCCTGACTTTC,CASSPRLGAGANVLTF
TRBJ2-6,few,TRBV11-2,TRBD2,TGTGCCAGCAGCTCCCGACTAGCCCCAAGGCGAACTAGCTCTGGGGCCAACGTCCTGACTTTC,CASSSRLAPRRTSSGANVLTF